This T cell receptor beta chain was profiled in a study of blood T cell repertoires in COVID-19. Study summary: Donors in the United States, Italy and Spain gave samples during acute or convalescent COVID-19.

Generated by immunoSEQ multiplex PCR, the TCRdb table keeps only in-frame clones and is missing some. The sample lists a few hundred thousand clones; 75% to 90% were seen once. The specimen sequenced was PBMCs or T cells enriched from blood (not recorded which). The sequence was obtained from a young woman who had recovered from COVID-19.

In nucleotides, the CDR3 is TGTGCCAGCAGCTTGGGTAGCGGGGGGGCCGCCCACGAGCAGTACTTC. It is translated as CASSLGSGGAAHEQYF. The rearrangement joins TRBV5-6 to TRBJ2-7; 11 bases are shared with TRBD2. Germline assignment: CDR1 SGHDT and CDR2 YYEEEE. The V gene end was trimmed by 0 bases and the J gene end by 5 bases; junction bases not matched to a gene: 7. The CDR3 has 16 residues.